These T cell receptor beta chains were read from a single sample in a study of regulatory T cells in long-lasting Graves disease. TCRdb ran MiXCR on the multiplex PCR reads and lists one entry per CDR3 protein. Here the sample spans a few hundred thousand distinct CDR3 sequences, about 23% being singletons. The sample was peripheral blood mononuclear cells (PBMCs), taken when the disease was refractory, from a patient treated with antithyroid drugs. The receptor set was obtained from a middle-aged woman with Graves disease. Each CDR3 is given with its conserved first and last residue. A D gene is named only where the DNA matches it firmly. The size field is filled for only some rows; it gives once, few, many or a size class.

d_gene: TRBD1
j_gene: TRBJ1-2
v_gene: TRBV27
abundance: many
CDR3aa: CASSPDRRDSGRYTF
CDR3nt: TGTGCCAGCAGTCCCGACCGCCGGGACAGTGGAAGGTACACCTTC

d_gene: TRBD1
j_gene: TRBJ2-5
v_gene: TRBV5-1
abundance: NA
CDR3aa: CASSVSTGGTQYF
CDR3nt: TGCGCCAGCAGCGTCTCCACAGGGGGGACCCAGTACTTC

d_gene: NA
j_gene: TRBJ1-6
v_gene: TRBV5-1
abundance: many
CDR3aa: CASSFGNSPLHF
CDR3nt: TGTGCCAGCAGTTTTGGTAATTCACCCCTCCACTTT

d_gene: NA
j_gene: TRBJ1-1
v_gene: TRBV5-6
abundance: NA
CDR3aa: CASSLARVRDTEAFF
CDR3nt: TGTGCCAGCAGCTTGGCCAGGGTGCGCGACACTGAAGCTTTCTTT

d_gene: TRBD1
j_gene: TRBJ2-1
v_gene: TRBV6-2/TRBV6-3
abundance: NA
CDR3aa: CASHPRGPGFREQFF
CDR3nt: TGTGCCAGCCACCCCAGGGGGCCGGGTTTTAGGGAGCAGTTCTTC

d_gene: NA
j_gene: TRBJ2-6
v_gene: TRBV7-9
abundance: few
CDR3aa: CASSRGSPKGSGANVLTF
CDR3nt: TGTGCCAGCAGCCGAGGGTCCCCCAAGGGCTCTGGGGCCAACGTCCTGACTTTC

d_gene: TRBD1
j_gene: TRBJ2-7
v_gene: TRBV2
abundance: many
CDR3aa: CASRHSGTGTMEQYF
CDR3nt: TGTGCCAGCAGACACTCCGGGACAGGGACAATGGAGCAGTACTTC

d_gene: NA
j_gene: TRBJ2-6
v_gene: TRBV5-6
abundance: few
CDR3aa: CASSCQDTAGANVLTF
CDR3nt: TGTGCCAGCAGCTGTCAAGACACGGCTGGGGCCAACGTCCTGACTTTC

d_gene: NA
j_gene: TRBJ1-6
v_gene: TRBV20-1
abundance: many
CDR3aa: CSARGSSNSPLHF
CDR3nt: TGCAGTGCCCGTGGAAGCAGTAATTCACCCCTCCACTTT

d_gene: TRBD2
j_gene: TRBJ2-5
v_gene: TRBV7-9
abundance: many
CDR3aa: CASSPGLAGRGGETQYF
CDR3nt: TGTGCCAGCAGCCCGGGACTAGCGGGACGAGGAGGAGAGACCCAGTACTTC

d_gene: TRBD1
j_gene: TRBJ1-1
v_gene: TRBV29-1
abundance: NA
CDR3aa: CSGPKGQGPEAFF
CDR3nt: TGCAGCGGCCCGAAGGGACAGGGCCCTGAAGCTTTCTTT

d_gene: NA
j_gene: TRBJ1-1
v_gene: TRBV29-1
abundance: NA
CDR3aa: CSVEVGLGLKLGSGTEAFF
CDR3nt: TGCAGCGTTGAAGTAGGTTTGGGCCTCAAGTTAGGGAGTGGAACTGAAGCTTTCTTT

d_gene: NA
j_gene: TRBJ2-7
v_gene: TRBV7-9
abundance: few
CDR3aa: CASSLGAEQYF
CDR3nt: TGTGCCAGCAGCTTAGGCGCCGAGCAGTACTTC

d_gene: TRBD1
j_gene: TRBJ2-7
v_gene: TRBV9
abundance: NA
CDR3aa: CASSQMTGSEQYF
CDR3nt: TGTGCCAGCAGCCAAATGACAGGGAGCGAGCAGTACTTC

d_gene: NA
j_gene: TRBJ2-7
v_gene: TRBV7-9
abundance: many
CDR3aa: CASSFQGIHEQYF
CDR3nt: TGTGCCAGCAGCTTTCAGGGAATCCACGAGCAGTACTTC

d_gene: NA
j_gene: TRBJ2-2
v_gene: TRBV27
abundance: NA
CDR3aa: CASSLRTTLGPGELFF
CDR3nt: TGTGCCAGCAGTCTCCGGACAACCCTAGGTCCCGGGGAGCTGTTTTTT

d_gene: NA
j_gene: TRBJ2-7
v_gene: TRBV28
abundance: many
CDR3aa: CASSLRARPGTYEQYF
CDR3nt: TGTGCCAGCAGCCTTAGAGCCAGACCGGGAACCTACGAGCAGTACTTC

d_gene: NA
j_gene: TRBJ2-2
v_gene: TRBV7-8
abundance: many
CDR3aa: CASSFYGRNTGELFF
CDR3nt: TGTGCCAGCAGCTTTTACGGGAGGAACACCGGGGAGCTGTTTTTT

d_gene: NA
j_gene: TRBJ2-7
v_gene: TRBV25-1
abundance: NA
CDR3aa: CASSRQGTHEQYF
CDR3nt: TGTGCCAGCAGTAGGCAGGGTACCCACGAGCAGTACTTC

d_gene: NA
j_gene: TRBJ2-3
v_gene: TRBV2
abundance: few
CDR3aa: CASSEEGQGWDTQYF
CDR3nt: TGTGCCAGCAGTGAAGAGGGACAAGGATGGGATACGCAGTATTTT

d_gene: TRBD2
j_gene: TRBJ2-1
v_gene: TRBV2
abundance: NA
CDR3aa: CASMKREKSYNEQFF
CDR3nt: TGTGCCAGCATGAAGCGGGAGAAATCCTACAATGAGCAGTTCTTC

d_gene: NA
j_gene: TRBJ1-1
v_gene: TRBV7-8
abundance: NA
CDR3aa: CASSSQLLGGSPAFF
CDR3nt: TGTGCCAGCAGCTCCCAGTTACTGGGAGGGTCCCCAGCTTTCTTT

d_gene: NA
j_gene: TRBJ1-4
v_gene: TRBV12-3/TRBV12-4
abundance: NA
CDR3aa: CASSLRGEGLFF
CDR3nt: TGTGCCAGCAGTTTGAGGGGGGAGGGGCTGTTTTTT

d_gene: TRBD1
j_gene: TRBJ1-4
v_gene: TRBV28
abundance: NA
CDR3aa: CASSLGDFGQGNEKLFF
CDR3nt: TGTGCCAGCAGTTTAGGTGATTTTGGACAGGGTAATGAAAAACTGTTTTTT

d_gene: NA
j_gene: TRBJ2-5
v_gene: TRBV20-1
abundance: few
CDR3aa: CSARDHEFRETQYF
CDR3nt: TGCAGTGCTAGAGATCACGAGTTTCGAGAGACCCAGTACTTC

d_gene: TRBD2
j_gene: TRBJ2-1
v_gene: TRBV28
abundance: NA
CDR3aa: CASGGLAGYNEQFF
CDR3nt: TGTGCCAGCGGGGGACTAGCGGGATACAATGAGCAGTTCTTC

d_gene: NA
j_gene: TRBJ1-2
v_gene: TRBV2
abundance: many
CDR3aa: CASRGSIYGYTF
CDR3nt: TGTGCCAGCAGGGGATCGATATATGGCTACACCTTC

d_gene: NA
j_gene: TRBJ2-2
v_gene: TRBV6-1
abundance: once
CDR3aa: CASSAGGPGELFF
CDR3nt: TGTGCCAGCAGTGCAGGTGGACCCGGGGAGCTGTTTTTT

d_gene: TRBD2
j_gene: TRBJ2-2
v_gene: TRBV27
abundance: NA
CDR3aa: CASSLNGGGYGELFF
CDR3nt: TGTGCCAGCAGTTTAAATGGGGGGGGATACGGGGAGCTGTTTTTT

d_gene: NA
j_gene: TRBJ1-1
v_gene: TRBV15
abundance: many
CDR3aa: CATRSHSEESFF
CDR3nt: TGTGCCACCAGAAGTCACAGTGAAGAATCTTTCTTT

d_gene: NA
j_gene: TRBJ1-6
v_gene: TRBV7-6
abundance: few
CDR3aa: CASSPSKADSPLHF
CDR3nt: TGTGCCAGCAGCCCGAGTAAGGCCGATTCACCCCTCCACTTT

d_gene: TRBD1
j_gene: TRBJ1-2
v_gene: TRBV3-1
abundance: NA
CDR3aa: CASSLTGGGYTF
CDR3nt: TGTGCCAGCAGCTTGACAGGGGGCGGCTACACCTTC

d_gene: NA
j_gene: TRBJ1-1
v_gene: TRBV28
abundance: many
CDR3aa: CASSLTNTEAFF
CDR3nt: TGTGCCAGCAGTTTGACGAACACTGAAGCTTTCTTT

d_gene: NA
j_gene: TRBJ2-5
v_gene: TRBV2
abundance: many
CDR3aa: CASSDGQSSRETQYF
CDR3nt: TGTGCCAGCAGTGATGGACAGTCCTCGAGGGAGACCCAGTACTTC

d_gene: NA
j_gene: TRBJ2-4
v_gene: TRBV11-2
abundance: NA
CDR3aa: CASSLDLGGNIQYF
CDR3nt: TGTGCCAGCAGCTTAGATCTAGGGGGAAACATTCAGTACTTC

d_gene: NA
j_gene: TRBJ2-2
v_gene: TRBV11-2
abundance: many
CDR3aa: CASSFRDWNTGELFF
CDR3nt: TGTGCCAGCAGCTTCCGAGACTGGAACACCGGGGAGCTGTTTTTT

d_gene: NA
j_gene: TRBJ2-1
v_gene: TRBV6-1
abundance: few
CDR3aa: CASSFTSRSVRFF
CDR3nt: TGTGCCAGCAGCTTTACTAGCCGGTCTGTGAGGTTCTTC